The 9 T cell receptor beta chains below all came from one sample that was sequenced in a study of Ad26.COV2.S vaccination and SARS-CoV-2 variants. Clones were read by immunoSEQ multiplex PCR, and TCRdb kept only the in-frame ones, dropping some. The top ten hold 1.5% to 2% of the sample, which has about 400,000 clones, about 90% seen once. The treatment was: roughly 18 received Ad26.COV2.S at low or high dose, single or two shots; a few received placebo; per-sample allocation not given. Collection of the samples took place on day 63 after the first injection of vaccine or placebo. This material consisted of peripheral blood, taken in a trial of Ad26.COV2.S vaccine versus placebo. These TCRs come from a person between 18 and 65 years old who received the Ad26.COV2.S COVID-19 vaccine or a placebo.

The chain couples TRBV4-1 to TRBJ2-5; D gene ambiguous. V was shortened by 1 base and J by 5 bases, with 8 bases between the two germline ends. This CDR3 comprises 13 residues. Germline CDR1 is MGHRA and CDR2 is YSYEKL. For the CDR3, the DNA is TGCGCCAGCAGCCAAGTTCTCCCGGAGACCCAGTACTTC. This codes for CASSQVLPETQYF.

The rearrangement links TRBV6-6 to TRBJ1-5; D unresolved. This CDR3 contains 15 residues. Deletions cut 5 bases from V and 3 bases from J, with 14 bases between. CDR1 MNHNY and CDR2 SVGAGI come from the germline V gene (reference sequence). Here the CDR3 DNA reads TGTGCCAGCAGTCCCGCCGGGAGGGCCAATCAGCCCCAGCATTTT. Translation gives CASSPAGRANQPQHF.

V gene TRBV2 combines with J gene TRBJ1-5; tentative D call: TRBD1 (6 bases). CDR3 size: 16 residues. CDR1 is SNHLY and CDR2 is FYNNEI in the germline V gene. Trimming shortened V by 0 bases and J by 5 bases, and 14 bases separated the two germline ends. CDR3 coding DNA: TGTGCCAGCAGTGAAGCGCCAGAGGGGGGGCATCAGCCCCAGCATTTT. Residues: CASSEAPEGGHQPQHF.

The gene calls are TRBV18 and TRBJ2-1; 10 positions agree with TRBD2. Looked up from germline, CDR1 is KGHSH and CDR2 is LQKENI. This CDR3 contains 17 residues. The junction had 14 bases not matched to a gene; V was cut back by 6 bases and J by 6 bases. CDR3 sequence reads: CASSHDDPGLASNEQFF. In DNA form, the CDR3 reads TGTGCCAGCTCCCACGATGACCCGGGACTAGCGTCCAATGAGCAGTTCTTC.

DNA for the CDR3: TGCGCCAGCAGCCAAGATGCCCTACGAGCGTCGAATTCACCCCTCCACTTT. This translates into CASSQDALRASNSPLHF. The chain has TRBV4-3 and TRBJ1-6; no firm D call. The CDR3 is 17 amino acids. Germline CDR1 reads LGHNA; CDR2 reads YSLEER. Trimming stripped 0 bases from V and 7 bases from J, with 16 bases between.

The rearrangement joins TRBV7-2 to TRBJ1-3; D ambiguous. Trimming took off 1 base at V and 0 bases at J, with 13 bases between the two ends. This CDR3 spans 17 amino acids. CDR1 SGHTA and CDR2 FQGNSA come from the germline V gene. CDR3 DNA: TGTGCCAGCAGCTTAGGGGTGTCACCCTACTCTGGAAACACCATATATTTT. It codes for CASSLGVSPYSGNTIYF.

The chain has TRBV7-2 and TRBJ1-2, with 9 bases lining up with TRBD1. This CDR3 is 16 amino acids long. Germline CDR1 reads SGHTA; CDR2 reads FQGNSA. The J segment lost 7 bases and the V segment lost 1 base, leaving 10 bases of the junction unmatched. The CDR3 DNA is TGTGCCAGCAGCTTAGGGGTATTGGGGACAGGGCCTGGCTACACCTTC. Translated, it gives CASSLGVLGTGPGYTF.

This chain uses TRBV6-5 with TRBJ2-7; 10 bases are shared with TRBD2. This CDR3 is 15 amino acids long. The V and J ends lost 6 bases and 7 bases, in that order; junction bases with no gene match: 12. Germline V CDR1 and CDR2: MNHEY, SVGAGI. CDR3 in amino acids: CASSRQPSGGLEQYF. As DNA, the CDR3 is TGTGCCAGCAGCCGGCAACCTAGCGGGGGTCTGGAGCAGTACTTC.

This chain uses TRBV29-1 with TRBJ2-7; 8 nucleotides agree with TRBD1. Per the germline V gene, CDR1 is SQVTM and CDR2 is ANQGSEA. This CDR3 has 16 amino acids. The V gene end was trimmed by 2 bases and the J gene end by 1 base; junction bases not matched to a gene: 10. The CDR3 protein is CSVETSIRQGSYEQYF. The CDR3 DNA reads TGCAGCGTTGAAACCTCCATACGACAGGGGTCCTACGAGCAGTACTTC.